These 11 T cell receptor beta chains were sequenced from one sample in a study of Ad26.COV2.S vaccination and SARS-CoV-2 variants. Treatment in this sample: approximately 18 received Ad26.COV2.S at low or high dose, single or two shots; about 5 received placebo; per-sample allocation not given. Sample collection was performed on day 63 after the first vaccine or placebo injection. Profiling relied on immunoSEQ multiplex PCR, and the TCRdb table lists in-frame clones only, not all of them. The table lists a few hundred thousand clones, approximately 91% of them singletons. Sequencing used peripheral blood, obtained in a trial of Ad26.COV2.S vaccine versus placebo. These TCRs come from a person between 18 and 65 years old who received the Ad26.COV2.S COVID-19 vaccine or a placebo.

The sample holds one count of this clone. The chain joins TRBV21-1 to TRBJ1-5; TRBD1, as called in the table, went unchecked against the DNA. TRBV21-1 is classified as a pseudogene. This CDR3 comprises 13 residues. CDR3 nucleotides: TGTGCCAGCACCCGAGACAGTCATCAGCCCCAGCATTTT. Amino acid sequence: CASTRDSHQPQHF.

This clone was observed once. The chain links TRBV19 to TRBJ2-6, with D unresolved. V lost 5 bases to trimming and J lost 0 bases, with 2 bases between them. CDR1 is LNHDA and CDR2 is SQIVND in the germline V gene (reference sequence). This CDR3 is 13 amino acids long. The DNA of the CDR3 is TGTGCCAGTAGTCCCTCTGGGGCCAACGTCCTGACTTTC. This encodes CASSPSGANVLTF.

The rearrangement joins TRBV7-2 to TRBJ1-2; no definite D call. Germline loops: CDR1 SGHTA, CDR2 FQGNSA. The CDR3 has 13 amino acids. V was shortened by 1 base and J by 12 bases, with 15 bases between the two germline ends. In DNA, the CDR3 is TGTGCCAGCAGCTTAGTGTACCCCGGGTTAGACACCTTC. The encoded protein is CASSLVYPGLDTF.

This chain uses TRBV2 with TRBJ2-5; D call uncertain. CDR3 size: 13 residues. The germline V gene has CDR1 SNHLY and CDR2 FYNNEI. With 3 bases removed from V and 4 bases from J, the gap between germline ends came to 9 bases. The CDR3 loop is CASSDMVRETQYF. As DNA, the CDR3 is TGTGCCAGCAGTGATATGGTTAGAGAGACCCAGTACTTC.

With respect to this clone: The same CDR3 arises from other DNA sequences in this sample as well. The chain carries TRBV9 and TRBJ1-2; TRBD1 agrees at 10 bases. Trimming removed 3 bases from V and 8 bases from J; junction bases left unmatched: 10. CDR1 is SGDLS and CDR2 is YYNGEE in the germline V gene. The CDR3 length is 15 residues. Written as DNA, the CDR3 is TGTGCCAGCAGCGACCGGGACAGGGGCCTCCGAGGCTACACCTTC. It encodes CASSDRDRGLRGYTF.

This clone occurred a few times. The gene calls are TRBV7-9 and TRBJ1-3, with D possibly being TRBD1 (5 bases). The CDR3 is 18 residues long. Trimming took off 4 bases at V and 1 base at J, with 20 bases between the two ends. From germline, CDR1 is SEHNR and CDR2 FQNEAQ (reference sequence). The CDR3 DNA reads as TGTGCCAGCAGCTCTACAGGCCTCTTACGGGCTTCTGGAAACACCATATATTTT. Its protein is CASSSTGLLRASGNTIYF.

The V call is TRBV7-6, the J call TRBJ2-1; 7 nucleotides align to TRBD2. The germline V gene has CDR1 SGHVS and CDR2 FNYEAQ. The CDR3 runs to 15 residues. Unmatched junction bases numbered 4, after V lost 5 bases and J lost 0 bases. The CDR3 loop reads CASSQTSDSYNEQFF. The CDR3, as DNA: TGTGCCAGCAGCCAAACTAGCGACTCCTACAATGAGCAGTTCTTC.

This clone was picked up one time. The genes are TRBV11-2 and TRBJ2-2, with D uncertain. Germline assignment: CDR1 SGHAT and CDR2 FQNNGV. V was cut by 5 bases and J by 9 bases, with 16 bases left in between. The CDR3 is 14 amino acids. The CDR3 loop reads CASSAPGRARELFF. For the CDR3, the DNA is TGTGCCAGCAGCGCCCCCGGACGGGCCCGGGAGCTGTTTTTT.

The rearrangement links TRBV3-1 (or the pseudogene TRBV3-2) to TRBJ1-1; no clear D. Germline V lookup: CDR1 LGHDT, CDR2 YNNKEL (reference sequence). Trimming cost V 4 bases and J 0 bases, with 18 bases left between them. The CDR3 covers 17 residues. The chain's CDR3 is CASSPRASRGMNTEAFF. The CDR3 DNA sequence: TGTGCCAGCAGCCCGCGTGCCTCTAGAGGGATGAACACTGAAGCTTTCTTT.

The CDR3 DNA is TGTGCCAGCAGTTTAGACAACCACGGGTATGGCTACACCTTC. Protein sequence: CASSLDNHGYGYTF. This chain connects TRBV27 to TRBJ1-2, with D unresolved. Germline CDR1 MNHEY, CDR2 SMNVEV (reference sequence). The V end was cut by 2 bases, the J end by 5 bases, with 12 bases between. The CDR3 covers 14 residues.

V and J are TRBV3-1 (or the pseudogene TRBV3-2) and TRBJ1-4; D unclear. Germline loops: CDR1 LGHDT, CDR2 YNNKEL (reference sequence). The CDR3 runs 13 residues. With 3 bases removed from V and 7 bases from J, the gap between germline ends came to 9 bases. The CDR3 DNA sequence: TGTGCCAGCAGCCATCAACGGACTGAAAAACTGTTTTTT. Its protein product is CASSHQRTEKLFF.